The text below deals with one T cell receptor beta chain. What antigen it recognizes has not been identified. No per-base quality is available; no much larger clone lies one base away. The donors were healthy, HIV-negative adults who had no recently reported acute infections or vaccinations. Every donor was a Caucasian adult residing in Nashville, Tennessee, USA. CD4+ T cells were enriched by magnetic negative selection, after which naive cells were positively selected on CD45RA and the negative fraction was taken as the memory subset. Blood was obtained by leukapheresis, after which PBMCs were separated by Ficoll-Histopaque density gradient centrifugation and cryopreserved in liquid nitrogen vapor phase. Analytical flow cytometry was used to check the purity and quantity of every magnetically sorted T cell population. Genomic DNA was isolated from each sorted fraction and quantified by UV absorbance on a Nanodrop 2000c.

This sample was taken from a study of shared clonotypes between healthy human individuals (dated by TCRdb to 2020 to 2022). Background on the whole study: A couple of women and a few men aged 18 to 49 years were included in the cohort. Each donor's leukapheresis produced roughly between roughly 0.94 and 9.5 billion PBMCs. To increase sequencing depth and limit assay-specific biases, TCR repertoire library preparation and sequencing were carried out by different laboratories using diverse techniques. For each donor, three plates each were used for CD4 naive and CD4 memory, two plates were used for CD8 naive, and one plate was used for CD8 memory. To estimate repertoire size and how much clonotypes are shared between individuals, the study performed deep sequencing of blood TCR repertoires from five healthy adults. General study outcomes and caveats: Higher generation probabilities were observed for clonotypes shared by all four sorted-subset donors than for non-shared clonotypes. Pairwise subsampling indicated that sequencing depth was expected to affect the degree of clonotype sharing among donors. Only blood was sampled, and tissue TCR repertoires likely differ from those in blood. Rarefaction of sorted-subset datasets indicated incomplete sequencing despite the large sequencing depth. Across four donors, around 5% of naive CD4, roughly 3.5% of naive CD8, about 2.3% of memory CD4, and approximately 0.4% of memory CD8 clonotypes were shared. The small number of donors limited the genetic and exposure-history diversity represented. Naive subsets generally had larger estimated clonotype richness than memory subsets did.

Based on the germline V gene (reference sequence), the CDR1 and CDR2 sequences are LNHDA and SQIVND. Between the V and J ends, shortened by 4 bases and 5 bases respectively, the junction contains 15 bases. Inclusive of the bounding cysteine and phenylalanine, the CDR3 is 14 residues long. The only DNA kept is the CDR3, 42 bases in frame from the first base. TCR CDR3 regions were amplified from genomic DNA by multiplex PCR using the deep immunoSEQ assay. For each cell subset, the extracted genomic DNA was distributed evenly across all wells of several immunoSEQ 96-well plates, and each plate served as one replicate. For sorted subsets, each replicate PCR was loaded with roughly 200 ng genomic DNA, equivalent to 32,000 or so T cell genomes. Purified libraries were measured with a Qubit 3.0 fluorometer, size-checked on a Bioanalyzer 2100, and measured again with the KAPA Library Quantification kit. A separate single-read 150-cycle Illumina NextSeq 550 flow cell was used to sequence each immunoSEQ 96-well plate. The study's processing was this. The immunoSEQ output contained only junctional sequences without quality scores, so filtering could not match that applied to full-length reads. Sequences were annotated with PyIR, a Python wrapper for IgBLAST v1.9, and V/J genes and CDR3 were assigned using IMGT germline references. Any read was removed if the V/J assignment was weak (E-value above 1e-6), the CDR3 was missing, or the read contained stop codons, out-of-frame junctions, or ambiguous translated residues. V3J clonotypes were defined as sequences sharing an identical inferred V gene, J gene, and CDR3 amino acid sequence. Percentage overlap between repertoires was calculated by dividing the number of shared unique clonotypes by the size of the smaller repertoire. Repertoire richness was assessed with RTK rarefaction, the Chao1 estimator, and Recon v2.1 estimates of unobserved clonotypes. Generation probabilities were computed with OLGA for all TCRbeta clonotypes obtained by the gDNA method from several donors. Not all clones reach the TCRdb copy of this immuneACCESS table, which keeps in-frame sequences only. Checked studies attribute under half of the gap to unresolved V genes and leave the rest unexplained. Clone size and the V and J calls come from that table; the DNA yielded D and trimming. This sample has 1.5 million to 1.9 million clones in its table, and 95% to 99% of those were observed once. The top ten hold less than 0.55% of the sample.

This clonotype originated in a man aged 30 to 45 in good health. The chain is assembled from TRBV19 and TRBJ2-7; matching of 6 bases hints at TRBD2 as the D gene. Sequences were obtained from naive CD4+ T cells sorted from blood. This sample's cell subset or site label indicates: CD45RA+ positively selected. The DNA sequence follows: TGTGCCAGTAGTAAAGGCGCGGGGTCTGACGAGCAGTACTTC. Its product reads: CASSKGAGSDEQYF.